This T cell receptor (beta chain) was captured in a study of blood T cell repertoires in COVID-19. Overall study: Samples of COVID-19 (acute and convalescent) were obtained from the United States, Italy and Spain.

Original processing methods: Quantification of nucleated cells was approximated via reference gene primer amplification. Produced via immunoSEQ multiplex PCR; TCRdb's table is partial and in-frame only. V, J and clone size were drawn from that table, and D and trimming were deduced from the DNA. The sample has roughly 220,000 clones; approximately 86% are singletons. Trimming shortened V by 8 bases and J by 14 bases, and 13 bases separated the two germline ends. Looked up from germline, CDR1 is MDHEN and CDR2 is SYDVKM. This CDR3 is 11 amino acids long. Sequencing was done on a sample of peripheral blood. The TCR originated in a man aged 55-75 years with acute or convalescent COVID-19. V and J are TRBV28 and TRBJ1-6; the D is unclear. In DNA, the CDR3 is TGTGCCAGCCGAGACACCTTCACCCTCCACTTT. Translating gives CASRDTFTLHF.